This entry describes one TCR beta chain. The target antigen is unknown. The data belong to a study of OX40 agonist ivuxolimab in advanced cancers. General study results and limits: CD4+ T cells averaged fewer expanded clones than CD8+ T cells. Among the lowest peripheral clonal expansion occurred in 0.1-3.0 mg/kg partial responders. The work left the antigen specificity of expanded peripheral T cells undetermined.

V lost 3 bases, J lost 3 bases, and 11 bases stayed unmatched. From germline, CDR1 is LNHNV and CDR2 YYDKDF (reference sequence). The CDR3 loop spans 18 amino acids. Profiling relied on immunoSEQ multiplex PCR, and the TCRdb table lists in-frame clones only, not all of them. Among just over 14,000 clones listed, about 77% were seen once. This specimen consisted of CD4+ or CD8+ T cells sorted from blood, obtained in a trial of the OX40 agonist ivuxolimab. The receptor was derived from an adult with an advanced solid tumor such as melanoma, head and neck, liver or kidney cancer. The V and J genes are TRBV15 and TRBJ2-7; 13 bases are shared with TRBD2. CDR3 nucleotides: TGTGCCACCAGCAGCCGGACTAGCGGGAGTTGGGGGGGCTACGAGCAGTACTTC. Its protein product is CATSSRTSGSWGGYEQYF. Drawing the rest from reference TRBV15 and TRBJ2-7, the complete variable domain is DAMVIQNPRYQVTQFGKPVTLSCSQTLNHNVMYWYQQKSSQAPKLLFHYYDKDFNNEADTPDNFQSRRPNTSFCFLDIRSPGLGDTAMYLCATSSRTSGSWGGYEQYFGPGTRLTVT.